Shown below are 28 T cell receptor beta chains from a single sample sequenced in a study of vaccination and CD4 T cells after COVID-19. The Oncomine TCR Beta short-read assay was applied to DNA of cultured CD4+ T cells. Via MiXCR, TCRdb re-called the PCR reads, giving one row per CDR3 protein. The data hold some 9,000 distinct CDR3 sequences, with approximately 37% observed a single time. No antigen is known for these receptors. Treatment noted: approximately nine-day PBMC culture with coronavirus spike peptide pools or control peptides (ViraFEST assay). Source material: CD4+ T cells from blood, cultured in vitro. The receptors stem from a human donor who had recovered from COVID-19.

This chain links TRBV3-1 with TRBJ2-1; D remains ambiguous. The CDR3 runs 14 residues. V lost 4 bases to trimming and J lost 10 bases, with 17 bases between them. The germline V gene encodes CDR1 LGHDT and CDR2 YNNKEL (reference sequence). The CDR3 DNA is TGTGCCAGCAGCCCTCAATTAGGTTCGATGGAGCAGTTCTTC. Its protein is CASSPQLGSMEQFF.

This clonotype was detected only a few times. The J gene is TRBJ2-5, the V gene TRBV5-4, with 8 bases fitting TRBD2. Germline CDR1 and CDR2: SGHNT and YYREEE (reference sequence). The CDR3 runs to 14 residues. V lost 4 bases, J lost 4 bases, and 6 bases stayed unmatched. CDR3 coding DNA: TGTGCCAGCAGCCTCCCGGGGGGGCTAGAGACCCAGTACTTC. This codes for CASSLPGGLETQYF.

The rearrangement links TRBV24-1 to TRBJ2-3; D remains ambiguous. Germline V gene sequence: CDR1 KGHDR, CDR2 SFDVKD. This CDR3 comprises 14 residues. Trimming cost V 6 bases and J 5 bases, with 14 bases left between them. The DNA of the CDR3 is TGTGCCACCAGTCCCCCGGGCAGTAAAGATACGCAGTATTTT. This sequence encodes CATSPPGSKDTQYF.

The gene calls are TRBV2 and TRBJ1-3, with D possibly TRBD1 on 6 matching bases. From germline, CDR1 is SNHLY and CDR2 FYNNEI. The V gene lost 7 bases and the J gene lost 3 bases, with 13 bases spanning the gap. CDR3 size: 14 residues. CDR3: CASKAGTLGNTIYF. CDR3 DNA: TGTGCCAGCAAAGCAGGGACACTTGGAAACACCATATATTTT.

The chain has TRBV6-5 and TRBJ1-6; 8 bases map to TRBD1. The ends lost 4 bases at V and 7 bases at J; junction bases unmatched: 12. Germline V CDR1 and CDR2: MNHEY, SVGAGI. CDR3 length: 17 amino acids. CDR3: CASSFRTTGERNSPLHF. The CDR3 DNA reads as TGTGCCAGCAGTTTCCGAACGACAGGGGAGCGAAATTCACCCCTCCACTTT.

This chain links TRBV7-8 with TRBJ2-5; a weak D match, TRBD2 (5 bases). Germline CDR1 SGHVS, CDR2 FQNEAQ. V lost 7 bases, J lost 5 bases, and 14 bases lay in between. The length of the CDR3 is 13 residues. CDR3 in amino acids: CASNGGGAETQYF. CDR3 sequence (DNA): TGTGCCAGCAACGGTGGAGGCGCCGAGACCCAGTACTTC.

In DNA form, the CDR3 reads TGTGCCATCAGTGAGGAGCGGGGGCGAGAGACCCAGTACTTC. The encoded protein is CAISEERGRETQYF. The rearrangement uses TRBV10-3 and TRBJ2-5; TRBD2 aligns across 8 bases. The germline CDR1 and CDR2 sequences are ENHRY and SYGVKD. The CDR3 consists of 14 residues. J was trimmed by 4 bases and V by 2 bases; bases with no gene match: 3.

The V call is TRBV10-3, the J call TRBJ1-2, with D hard to call. The CDR3 sequence is 14 residues long. Trimming pared 2 bases from V and 8 bases from J, leaving 15 bases between. The germline gives CDR1 ENHRY, CDR2 SYGVKD. The CDR3 nucleotides are TGTGCCATCAGTGAGCGGGGAAAGGGCGAAGGCTACACCTTC. Amino acids: CAISERGKGEGYTF.

The chain is built from TRBV15 and TRBJ2-2; D might be TRBD1 (5 bases). V lost 0 bases to trimming and J lost 5 bases, with 13 bases between them. The CDR3 consists of 16 residues. Germline lookup yields CDR1 LNHNV and CDR2 YYDKDF (reference sequence). CDR3 protein: CATSREGQGQTGELFF. CDR3 in DNA: TGTGCCACCAGCAGAGAGGGCCAGGGTCAGACCGGGGAGCTGTTTTTT.

In this sample, this clonotype turned up once. The chain uses TRBV6-1 and TRBJ2-7; 13 nucleotides align to TRBD2. V lost 7 bases, J lost 4 bases, and 4 bases stayed unmatched. Germline CDR1 and CDR2: MNHNS and SASEGT. This CDR3 contains 14 residues. This CDR3 is CASTTSGGAYEQYF. DNA for the CDR3: TGTGCCAGCACAACTAGCGGGGGGGCTTACGAGCAGTACTTC.

CDR3 residues: CASSLIGEKLFF. The CDR3 nucleotides are TGTGCCAGCAGTTTAATCGGTGAAAAACTGTTTTTT. J is TRBJ1-4 and V is TRBV27; no reliable D call. CDR1 is MNHEY, CDR2 SMNVEV, per germline (reference sequence). Trimming pared 2 bases from V and 7 bases from J, leaving 5 bases between. CDR3 size: 12 residues. The entire variable domain, with the rest obtained from reference TRBV27 and TRBJ1-4, is as follows: EAQVTQNPRYLITVTGKKLTVTCSQNMNHEYMSWYRQDPGLGLRQIYYSMNVEVTDKGDVPEGYKVSRKEKRNFPLILESPSPNQTSLYFCASSLIGEKLFFGSGTQLSVL.

By share of the sample, this clonotype is large. The V call is TRBV6-1, the J call TRBJ1-2; the D is unclear. V was cut by 3 bases and J by 4 bases, with 9 bases left in between. Germline CDR1 is MNHNS and CDR2 is SASEGT. This CDR3 contains 13 residues. CDR3 amino acids: CASSDVAPYGYTF. The CDR3 DNA follows: TGTGCCAGCAGTGACGTCGCGCCCTATGGCTACACCTTC.

The J gene is TRBJ2-5, the V gene TRBV7-9; 7 bases are shared with TRBD1. V lost 5 bases and J lost 2; bases outside the gene matches: 5. This CDR3 region has 14 residues. Germline lookup yields CDR1 SEHNR and CDR2 FQNEAQ (reference sequence). The CDR3 coding sequence is TGTGCCAGCAGCCCAGACAGGGATCAAGAGACCCAGTACTTC. Its translation: CASSPDRDQETQYF.

In its sample, this clonotype was seen a few times. The genes are TRBV6-5 and TRBJ2-1; the match to TRBD2 covers 7 bases. CDR3 length: 15 amino acids. The germline V gene has CDR1 MNHEY and CDR2 SVGAGI. V trimming: 4 bases; J trimming: 2 bases; junction bases outside the gene matches: 5. The CDR3 bases are TGTGCCAGCAGTTTGAGCGGGGTGACCTACAATGAGCAGTTCTTC. As protein: CASSLSGVTYNEQFF.

The V and J genes are TRBV4-1 and TRBJ1-3, with D unclear. CDR1 and CDR2 from the germline V gene are MGHRA and YSYEKL. Trimming removed 4 bases at V and 4 bases at J, with 11 bases between. The CDR3 is made up of 14 amino acids. The CDR3 bases are TGCGCCAGCAGCCCCCCCGAGGGAGGAAACACCATATATTTT. Its protein product is CASSPPEGGNTIYF.

The DNA for the CDR3 is TGCGCCAGCAGCTTGGAGGCGGGGAGTAGTTCACCCCTCCACTTT. It yields the protein CASSLEAGSSSPLHF. The genes are TRBV5-1 and TRBJ1-6; no firm D call. The germline CDR1 and CDR2 sequences are SGHRS and YFSETQ. V was pared by 0 bases and J by 9 bases, with 13 bases between. The CDR3 contains 15 residues.

The V call is TRBV12-3 or TRBV12-4, the J call TRBJ1-5; D is possibly TRBD1 (6 bases). Trimming removed 3 bases at V and 5 bases at J, with 8 bases between. This CDR3 has 13 residues. DNA for the CDR3: TGTGCCAGCAGTTTCGGGGGCGATCAGCCCCAGCATTTT. Amino acids: CASSFGGDQPQHF.

The gene calls are TRBV10-2 and TRBJ2-3, with D possibly being TRBD1 (7 bases). Trimming took 6 bases from V and 5 from J, leaving 15 bases between them. This CDR3 is built from 14 residues. The germline V gene encodes CDR1 WSHSY and CDR2 SAAADI. The CDR3 loop is CASRRGQEGDTQYF. Here the CDR3 DNA reads TGCGCCAGCAGGAGGGGGCAGGAGGGAGATACGCAGTATTTT.

The sample holds a few counts of this clonotype. The V and J genes are TRBV7-9 and TRBJ1-4; 7 bases match TRBD1. There are 16 residues in the CDR3. CDR1 and CDR2 from the germline V gene are SEHNR and FQNEAQ (reference sequence). Trimming cost V 5 bases and J 10 bases; bases outside gene matches: 16. The CDR3 loop is CASSLQGEIRVGKLFF. Written as DNA, the CDR3 is TGTGCCAGCAGCCTCCAGGGGGAGATCAGGGTGGGAAAACTGTTTTTT.

CDR3 DNA sequence: TGTGCCAGCTCACCAAGGGTAAGGGGGCGCGAGTTGCTTGGTGCAGATACGCAGTATTTT. Amino acid sequence: CASSPRVRGRELLGADTQYF. The chain couples TRBV18 to TRBJ2-3, with TRBD1 identical over 7 bases. The J segment lost 4 bases and the V segment lost 2 bases, leaving 21 bases of the junction unmatched. Germline V lookup: CDR1 KGHSH, CDR2 LQKENI. This CDR3 contains 20 residues.

This clonotype was detected only a few times. V is TRBV5-1 and J is TRBJ2-1; possible D gene TRBD2, 6 bases. Germline CDR1 SGHRS, CDR2 YFSETQ. The CDR3 totals 13 residues. V lost 7 bases and J 3 bases, leaving 11 bases between the germline ends. The CDR3 is CASGLASYNEQFF. CDR3 sequence (DNA): TGCGCCAGCGGGCTAGCGAGCTACAATGAGCAGTTCTTC. Complete variable domain (other parts from reference TRBV5-1 and TRBJ2-1): KAGVTQTPRYLIKTRGQQVTLSCSPISGHRSVSWYQQTPGQGLQFLFEYFSETQRNKGNFPGRFSGRQFSNSRSEMNVSTLELGDSALYLCASGLASYNEQFFGPGTRLTVL.

This clonotype has a handful of counts. V is TRBV19 and J is TRBJ1-2; perhaps TRBD1 as D (6 bases). Trimming took off 3 bases at V and 1 base at J, with 12 bases between the two ends. The CDR3 sequence is 15 residues long. Looked up from germline, CDR1 is LNHDA and CDR2 is SQIVND (reference sequence). In DNA, the CDR3 is TGTGCCAGTAGTATGATAGAACAGGGTAACTATGGCTACACCTTC. Its translation: CASSMIEQGNYGYTF.

This clonotype was seen more than once but under ten times. The chain combines TRBV7-9 with TRBJ1-4; D is ambiguous. The CDR3 has 15 residues. Germline values: CDR1 SEHNR, CDR2 FQNEAQ (reference sequence). V lost 5 bases to trimming and J lost 8 bases, with 18 bases between them. The CDR3 bases are TGTGCCAGCAGCCCCGGCAGCCCCTCCGGGGAAAAACTGTTTTTT. Translated: CASSPGSPSGEKLFF.

This clonotype was picked up a small number of times. This chain uses TRBV7-6 with TRBJ2-2, with 9 positions matching TRBD2. With V trimmed by 5 bases and J by 3 bases, 7 bases remained unmatched. CDR3 length: 16 residues. Per germline, CDR1 SGHVS and CDR2 FNYEAQ. DNA for the CDR3: TGTGCCAGCAGCCCTCGACTAGCGGAGGACACCGGGGAGCTGTTTTTT. Residues: CASSPRLAEDTGELFF.

The chain links TRBV6-1 to TRBJ1-1; no reliable D call. The CDR3 totals 13 residues. V was cut by 4 bases and J by 8 bases, with 14 bases left in between. Germline CDR1 and CDR2: MNHNS and SASEGT. CDR3: CASSGVASREAFF. The CDR3 coding sequence is TGTGCCAGCAGTGGGGTCGCTTCCCGAGAAGCTTTCTTT.

This clonotype was observed a few times. J is TRBJ2-3 and V is TRBV15; D is possibly TRBD2 (5 bases). Trimming shortened V by 1 base and J by 2 bases, and 13 bases separated the two germline ends. In germline, CDR1 is LNHNV, CDR2 YYDKDF (reference sequence). This CDR3 has 16 amino acids. The CDR3 DNA reads as TGTGCCACCAGCAGAGGCGCGGGCCTCACCACAGATACGCAGTATTTT. Translated: CATSRGAGLTTDTQYF.

This chain links TRBV29-1 with TRBJ1-2; 7 bases are shared with TRBD1. The CDR3 has 13 amino acids. The V gene's germline CDR1 is SQVTM and CDR2 ANQGSEA. After removal of 4 bases from V and 4 bases from J, the junction contained 6 bases not matched to a gene. The CDR3 DNA sequence: TGCAGCGTTGGGGGACAGAGGGTCTATGGCTACACCTTC. This translates into CSVGGQRVYGYTF.

The sample holds a few counts of this clonotype. This chain joins TRBV12-3 or TRBV12-4 and TRBJ1-1, with D possibly matching TRBD1 (6 bases). CDR3 length equals 16 residues. Trimming pared 6 bases from V and 4 bases from J, leaving 21 bases between. As DNA, the CDR3 is TGTGCCAGCAGCCGGACTCAGGGGTTTAGTAGCACTGAAGCTTTCTTT. This codes for CASSRTQGFSSTEAFF.